This TCR beta chain was documented in a study of blood T cell repertoires in COVID-19. The method was immunoSEQ multiplex PCR; TCRdb's version includes in-frame clones alone and lacks a portion of them. Of under 250,000 clones listed, approximately 82% are singletons. The sample holds one count of this clone. The trim removed 3 bases at V and 8 bases at J, leaving 6 bases unmatched. This CDR3 contains 13 residues. The germline gives CDR1 KGHSH, CDR2 LQKENI. The chain joins TRBV18 to TRBJ1-2; 7 positions agree with TRBD1. The sequenced material came from peripheral blood. The TCR was taken from a man between 35 and 55 years old with active or convalescent COVID-19. Here the CDR3 DNA reads TGTGCCAGCTCACCCGACCAGGGGGGCGGCTACACCTTC. Encoded protein: CASSPDQGGGYTF.